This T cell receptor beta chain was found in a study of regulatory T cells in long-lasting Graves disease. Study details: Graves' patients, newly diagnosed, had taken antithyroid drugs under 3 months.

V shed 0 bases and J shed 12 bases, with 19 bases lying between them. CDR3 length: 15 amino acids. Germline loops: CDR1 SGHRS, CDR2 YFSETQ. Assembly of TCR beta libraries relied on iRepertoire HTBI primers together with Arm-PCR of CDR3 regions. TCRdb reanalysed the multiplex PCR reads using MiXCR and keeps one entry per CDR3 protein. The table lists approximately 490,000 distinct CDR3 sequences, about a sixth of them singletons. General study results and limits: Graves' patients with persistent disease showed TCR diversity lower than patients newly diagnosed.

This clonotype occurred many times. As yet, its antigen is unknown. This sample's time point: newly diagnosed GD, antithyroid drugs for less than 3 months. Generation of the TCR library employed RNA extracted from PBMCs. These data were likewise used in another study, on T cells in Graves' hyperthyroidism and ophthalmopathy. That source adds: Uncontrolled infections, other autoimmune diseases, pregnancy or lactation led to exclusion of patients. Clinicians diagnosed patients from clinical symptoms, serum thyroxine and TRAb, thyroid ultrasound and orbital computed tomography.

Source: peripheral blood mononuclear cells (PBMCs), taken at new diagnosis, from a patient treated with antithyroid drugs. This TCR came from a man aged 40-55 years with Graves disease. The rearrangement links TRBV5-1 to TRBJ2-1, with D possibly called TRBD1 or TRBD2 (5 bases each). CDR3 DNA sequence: TGCGCCAGCAGCTTGGGGGGCCTACTAGATGGAGGGCAGTTCTTC. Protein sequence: CASSLGGLLDGGQFF.